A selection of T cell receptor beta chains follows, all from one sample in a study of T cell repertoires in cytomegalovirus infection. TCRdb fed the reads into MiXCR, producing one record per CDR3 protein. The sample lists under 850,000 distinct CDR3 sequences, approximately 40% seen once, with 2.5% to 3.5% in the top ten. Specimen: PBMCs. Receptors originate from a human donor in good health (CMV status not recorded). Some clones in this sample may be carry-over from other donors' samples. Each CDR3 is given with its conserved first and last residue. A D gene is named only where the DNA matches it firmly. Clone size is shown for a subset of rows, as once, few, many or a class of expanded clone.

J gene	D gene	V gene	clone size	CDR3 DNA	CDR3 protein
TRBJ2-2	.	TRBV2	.	TGTGCCACATCGGACGTTCGACCTCTACAGAACACCGGGGAGCTGTTTTTT	CATSDVRPLQNTGELFF
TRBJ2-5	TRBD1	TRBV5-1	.	TGCGCCAGCAGCTTGGCCCCGGGACAGGGGGGTGAGACCCAGTACTTC	CASSLAPGQGGETQYF
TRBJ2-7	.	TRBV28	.	TGTGCCAGCAGTTCACCCCTAGAGAACTCCTACGAGCAGTACTTC	CASSSPLENSYEQYF
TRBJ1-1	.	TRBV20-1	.	TGCAGTGCTAGTTCCGCAGGGAATTTGGACACTGAAGCTTTCTTT	CSASSAGNLDTEAFF
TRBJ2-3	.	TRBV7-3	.	TGTGCCAGCAGCTTAATAGCGACCAGCACAGATACGCAGTATTTT	CASSLIATSTDTQYF
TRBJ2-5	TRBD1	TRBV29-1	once	TGCAGCGCAACAGGGGGGCTCGTCGGGACCCAGTACTTC	CSATGGLVGTQYF
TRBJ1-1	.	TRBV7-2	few	TGTGCCAGCAGCTTAGTGGGCGGGCAAGAAGCTTTCTTT	CASSLVGGQEAFF
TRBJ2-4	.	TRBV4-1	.	TGCGCCAGCAGCCAAGATGTAGCCAAAAACATTCAGTACTTC	CASSQDVAKNIQYF
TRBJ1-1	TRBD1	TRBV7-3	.	TGTGCCAGCAGCTTAGTGTCAGGGGGCGTCACTGAAGCTTTCTTT	CASSLVSGGVTEAFF
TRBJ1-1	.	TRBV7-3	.	TGTGCCAGCAGCAATTGGGGGGGTGAAGCTTTCTTT	CASSNWGGEAFF
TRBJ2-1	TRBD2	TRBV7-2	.	TGTGCCAGCAGCGGGTTACCGGGACTAGCACTTATCGAGCAGTTCTTC	CASSGLPGLALIEQFF
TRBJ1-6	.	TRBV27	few	TGTGCCAGCAGTTTCCGGTATAATTCACCCCTCCACTTT	CASSFRYNSPLHF
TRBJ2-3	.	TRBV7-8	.	TGTTCCAGCAGCTTAGCCGATACGCAGTATTTT	CSSSLADTQYF
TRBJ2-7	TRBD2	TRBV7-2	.	TGTGCCAGCAGCTTCGACGGACTAGCGGGAGCCTACGAGCAGTACTTC	CASSFDGLAGAYEQYF
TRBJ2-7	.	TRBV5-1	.	TGCGCCAGCAGCTTGGATGGTCCGGGACATAACTACGAGCAGTACTTC	CASSLDGPGHNYEQYF
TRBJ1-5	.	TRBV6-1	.	TGTGCCAGCAGTGAAGTAGGAGTTTGGCCTGAACCTAGGCCCCAGCATTTT	CASSEVGVWPEPRPQHF